Included here is one T cell receptor beta chain sequence, with context. V gave up 7 bases and J gave up 3 bases; unmatched junction bases: 4. CDR1 SQVTM and CDR2 ANQGSEA come from the germline V gene. The CDR3 is made up of 12 amino acids. Clinical history reported by participants formed the basis on which cohorts were assigned. The assay was immunoSEQ multiplex PCR, and TCRdb's table has in-frame clones only and misses some. Of around 270,000 clones listed, 88% are singletons. This sample is part of a study of blood T cell repertoires in COVID-19. This chain joins TRBV29-1 and TRBJ1-2; 8 bases align to TRBD1. The sequenced material came from PBMCs or T cells enriched from blood (not recorded which). The origin of this receptor is a woman between 40 and 55 years old who had been exposed to COVID-19. CDR3 nucleotides: TGCAGCGCTCCGACAGGGGACTATGGCTACACCTTC. The encoded protein is CSAPTGDYGYTF.